Sequencing of this T cell receptor beta chain was carried out in a study of blood T cell repertoires in COVID-19. At the level of the study: The United States, Italy and Spain supplied acute and convalescent COVID-19 samples.

Methods used by the authors: Amplified reference gene primers provided the basis for estimating nucleated cell counts. TCRdb's copy holds only in-frame clones and misses some; the assay was immunoSEQ multiplex PCR. V and J calls plus clone size are reproduced from that table; the DNA served to infer D and trimming. The data show about 170,000 clones, approximately 87% seen once. The CDR3 has 15 residues. The V gene's germline CDR1 is MNHEY and CDR2 SMNVEV (reference sequence). V was trimmed by 5 bases and J by 4 bases, leaving 15 bases between them. This chain connects TRBV27 to TRBJ2-1; TRBD2 might be the D (5 bases). This TCR was recovered from a man aged 18 to 30 with active or convalescent COVID-19. Sequencing was carried out using peripheral blood. The chain's CDR3 is CASSSPTGRYNEQFF. The CDR3 nucleotides read TGTGCCAGCAGTAGCCCCACGGGGAGATACAATGAGCAGTTCTTC.